The 22 T cell receptor beta chains reported below all come from one sample, sequenced in a study of tumor and adjacent non-tumor tissue in lung cancer. This sample's RNA came from whole unsorted tissue. TCRbeta libraries were built with three rounds of nested PCR, modified from ARM-PCR. TCRdb re-derived calls from the multiplex PCR reads in MiXCR, one entry per CDR3 protein. The table has about 75,000 distinct CDR3 sequences, roughly 80% seen once. Sequenced input: lung tumor tissue. The receptor source for this set is a woman aged 50 to 65 with non-small cell lung cancer.

The V and J genes are TRBV6-5 and TRBJ2-5; D perhaps matches TRBD2 (6 bases). CDR1 and CDR2 from the germline V gene are MNHEY and SVGAGI. V was clipped by 10 bases and J by 1 base, with 19 bases between them. The CDR3 is made up of 15 amino acids. The CDR3, as DNA: TGTGCCATCTGTTACTCGAGGGACTGCCAAGAGACCCAGTACTTC. Translation gives CAICYSRDCQETQYF.

Comment on this clonotype: The junction departs from germline at one end; a sequencing error may be responsible. The chain is built from TRBV12-3 or TRBV12-4 and TRBJ2-5, with a possible D match to TRBD1 (5 bases). This CDR3 has 14 amino acids. This CDR3 is CDSSLRRQQETQYF. The CDR3 DNA is TGCGACAGCAGTTTGCGGCGGCAGCAAGAGACCCAGTACTTC.

Notes on this clonotype: A much larger clone lies a single base off, so this may be a read error. The chain links TRBV7-9 to TRBJ1-2; perhaps TRBD1 as D (5 bases). Germline CDR1 is SEHNR and CDR2 is FQNEAQ (reference sequence). This CDR3 has 15 amino acids. CDR3 in amino acids: CACSLGAGSRNGYTF. CDR3 DNA: TGTGCCTGCAGCTTAGGGGCAGGGAGTCGGAATGGCTACACCTTC. Full variable domain (outside the CDR3, taken from reference TRBV7-9 and TRBJ1-2): DTGVSQNPRHKITKRGQNVTFRCDPISEHNRLYWYRQTLGQGPEFLTYFQNEAQLEKSRLLSDRFSAERPKGSFSTLEIQRTEQGDSAMYLCACSLGAGSRNGYTFGSGTRLTVV.

Many counts were recorded for this clonotype. V usage is TRBV5-1 and J usage is TRBJ2-5, with TRBD2 matching over 7 bases. Losses at the gene ends were 4 bases for V and 5 bases for J; bases not matched to a gene: 11. Germline V gene data show CDR1 as SGHRS and CDR2 as YFSETQ. This CDR3 is 15 amino acids long. Here the CDR3 DNA reads TGCGCCAGCAGCAGAGCACTAGCGCCCCAGGAGACCCAGTACTTC. Its protein product is CASSRALAPQETQYF.

As to this clonotype: One base away lies a much larger clone, so this may be a sequencing read error. The chain has TRBV2 and TRBJ2-5, with D tentatively TRBD2 (6 bases). The length of the CDR3 is 15 residues. Germline CDR1 reads SNHLY; CDR2 reads FYNNEI. As DNA, the CDR3 is TGTCCCAGCAGTGAAGGGATAGCGGTACAAGAGACCCAGTACTTC. Translated: CPSSEGIAVQETQYF. Supplemented by reference TRBV2 and TRBJ2-5, the full variable domain reads EPEVTQTPSHQVTQMGQEVILRCVPISNHLYFYWYRQILGQKVEFLVSFYNNEISEKSEIFDDQFSVERPDGSNFTLKIRSTKLEDSAMYFCPSSEGIAVQETQYFGPGTRLLVL.

The J gene is TRBJ2-7, the V gene TRBV11-3; 11 bases map to TRBD2. Germline values: CDR1 SGHNT, CDR2 YENEEA. The CDR3 is 16 amino acids. Losses at the gene ends were 0 bases for V and 13 bases for J; bases not matched to a gene: 14. The CDR3 DNA is TGTGCCAGCAGCTTAGATGGGACTAGCGGATATTACGAGCGATACTTC. It codes for CASSLDGTSGYYERYF.

This clonotype was seen many times. The J gene is TRBJ1-1, the V gene TRBV11-2; maybe TRBD1 (5 bases). V was cut by 3 bases and J by 0 bases, with 11 bases left in between. Germline loops: CDR1 SGHAT, CDR2 FQNNGV. The CDR3 has 15 residues. The CDR3 nucleotides read TGTGCCAGCAGCTTTCAGGGTTTGATGAACACTGAAGCTTTCTTT. The encoded protein is CASSFQGLMNTEAFF. Filled out from reference TRBV11-2 and TRBJ1-1, the complete variable domain reads EAGVAQSPRYKIIEKRQSVAFWCNPISGHATLYWYQQILGQGPKLLIQFQNNGVVDDSQLPKDRFSAERLKGVDSTLKIQPAKLEDSAVYLCASSFQGLMNTEAFFGQGTRLTVV.

The chain recombines TRBV4-1 with TRBJ1-2; no clear D. CDR3 size: 14 residues. Germline V lookup: CDR1 MGHRA, CDR2 YSYEKL. V dropped 5 bases and J dropped 0 bases, with 10 bases sitting between them. The CDR3 loop reads CASSDPVANYGYTF. DNA of the CDR3: TGCGCCAGCAGCGACCCTGTAGCTAACTATGGCTACACCTTC.

This clonotype was observed at least ten times. The gene calls are TRBV25-1 and TRBJ2-1, with TRBD2 matching over 9 bases. CDR1 and CDR2 (germline): MGHDK, SYGVNS. The CDR3 has 14 residues. V lost 7 bases and J lost 3; bases outside the gene matches: 4. CDR3 nucleotides: TGTGCCAGCAACCTAGCGGGACTCTACAATGAGCAGTTCTTC. Translated: CASNLAGLYNEQFF.

This clonotype was detected ten times or more. The chain employs TRBV6-1 and TRBJ2-1, with 10 positions matching TRBD1. Per the germline V gene, CDR1 is MNHNS and CDR2 is SASEGT. This CDR3 is 14 amino acids long. The V and J ends lost 4 bases and 8 bases, in that order; junction bases with no gene match: 5. The CDR3 region is CASSALTGGDEQFF. The DNA of the CDR3 is TGTGCCAGCAGTGCTCTGACAGGGGGCGATGAGCAGTTCTTC.

This clonotype appeared many times. The V call is TRBV5-1, the J call TRBJ2-2; TRBD1 might be the D (5 bases). V was cut by 3 bases and J by 4 bases, with 10 bases left in between. CDR1 and CDR2 from the germline V gene are SGHRS and YFSETQ. The CDR3 has 14 amino acids. In nucleotides, the CDR3 is TGCGCCAGCAGCTCTCAGGGTACCACCGGGGAGCTGTTTTTT. It encodes CASSSQGTTGELFF.

About this clonotype: A much larger clone sits a single nucleotide away, making a read error possible. V is TRBV20-1 and J is TRBJ2-2; tentative D call: TRBD2 (5 bases). The germline V gene encodes CDR1 DFQATT and CDR2 SNEGSKA (reference sequence). With 7 bases removed from V and 4 bases from J, the gap between germline ends came to 13 bases. The CDR3 consists of 13 residues. CDR3 DNA sequence: TGCAGTGTTGTTGATGGGAGCACCGGGGAGCTGTTTTTT. Translated, it gives CSVVDGSTGELFF.

This clonotype was counted many times. At one boundary the junction diverges from the germline segment, which might be a read error. The chain is built from TRBV29-1 and TRBJ2-7; D may correspond to TRBD1 or TRBD2 (6 bases each). The germline CDR1 and CDR2 sequences are SQVTM and ANQGSEA. The CDR3 has 17 residues. The CDR3 loop reads CSVNPGARPGATYGQYF. The CDR3 DNA reads as TGCAGCGTTAACCCCGGGGCCCGGCCGGGGGCTACATACGGGCAGTACTTC.

The J gene is TRBJ2-7, the V gene TRBV6-5; D is unclear. V shed 10 bases and J shed 0 bases, with 16 bases lying between them. The CDR3 is 14 residues long. Germline V gene data show CDR1 as MNHEY and CDR2 as SVGAGI. CDR3 coding DNA: TGTGCCAACAATCTATACGACAACTCCTACGAGCAGTACTTC. This translates into CANNLYDNSYEQYF.

With respect to this clonotype: This may be a read error: a much more frequent sequence differs by one nucleotide. The J gene is TRBJ2-1, the V gene TRBV28; 9 bases agree with TRBD2. The CDR3 consists of 14 residues. Germline V gene sequence: CDR1 MDHEN, CDR2 SYDVKM. This CDR3 is CASSSRTSDNEEFF. The DNA for the CDR3 is TGTGCCAGCAGTTCGAGGACTAGCGACAATGAGGAGTTCTTC.

The gene calls are TRBV29-1 and TRBJ2-7, with 7 bases fitting TRBD1. The length of the CDR3 is 11 residues. The germline CDR1 and CDR2 sequences are SQVTM and ANQGSEA. The CDR3 region is CNVRQGDEQYF. CDR3 DNA: TGCAACGTCCGTCAGGGGGACGAGCAGTACTTC.

Points on this clonotype: One end of the junction is discordant with germline, which a read error may explain. The chain employs TRBV29-1 and TRBJ1-1; TRBD1 might be the D (5 bases). Per germline, CDR1 SQVTM and CDR2 ANQGSEA. This CDR3 contains 14 residues. CDR3 DNA sequence: TGCAGCGTTGAAGAGGTAACAGGACAAACTGTAGCTTTCTTC. This encodes CSVEEVTGQTVAFF.

This chain links TRBV4-2 with TRBJ2-1; TRBD2 agrees at 9 bases. The germline CDR1 and CDR2 sequences are LGHNA and YNFKEQ. V shed 0 bases and J 13 bases; nucleotides not matched to a gene: 10. This CDR3 spans 15 amino acids. The CDR3 DNA reads TGTGCCAGCAGCCAAGACGCGGGAGGGCCCAATAAACAGTTCTTC. Protein sequence: CASSQDAGGPNKQFF.

The V gene is TRBV29-1, the J gene TRBJ2-5; no clear D gene. Trimming shortened V by 3 bases and J by 0 bases, and 11 bases separated the two germline ends. Germline CDR1 and CDR2: SQVTM and ANQGSEA. The CDR3 is made up of 14 amino acids. The CDR3 sequence: CSVEVAMYQETQYF. Written as DNA, the CDR3 is TGCAGCGTTGAGGTTGCGATGTACCAAGAGACCCAGTACTTC.

The count of this clonotype is one. A read error may produce the germline difference seen at one junction end. This rearrangement joins TRBV4-2 to TRBJ2-1; 10 bases map to TRBD2. Germline V gives CDR1 LGHNA, CDR2 YNFKEQ. This CDR3 spans 16 amino acids. The CDR3 DNA reads TGTGCCAGCAGGCAAGAAAGACTAGCGGGCTGGAATGAGCAATTCTTC. This encodes CASRQERLAGWNEQFF.

This clonotype was recorded once. This is likely a read error, given that the CDR3 carries no conserved phenylalanine or tryptophan at its end. The V gene is TRBV10-1, the J gene TRBJ2-2; possibly TRBD1 or TRBD2 for D (5 bases each). The CDR3 runs to 13 residues. Germline-derived CDR1 and CDR2 are WNHNN and SYGVQD (reference sequence). The CDR3 is CASSEEGTGELFS. The CDR3 DNA sequence: TGCGCCAGCAGTGAGGAAGGGACCGGGGAACTGTTTTCT.

J is TRBJ1-1 and V is TRBV20-1, with unresolved D. Germline CDR1 and CDR2: DFQATT and SNEGSKA (reference sequence). CDR3 size: 13 residues. Between the trimmed V and J ends, which lost 8 bases and 2 bases, there was a span of 15 bases. CDR3 nucleotides: TGCAGTACTAACGTAACAGTTAACACTGAAGCTTTCTTT. Encoded protein: CSTNVTVNTEAFF.